This passage covers 21 T cell receptor beta chains from one sample sequenced in a study of regulatory T cells in long-lasting Graves disease. Time point of the sample: newly diagnosed GD, antithyroid drugs for less than 3 months. Preparation of the TCR library used RNA extracted from PBMCs. The TCR beta library used iRepertoire HTBI primers with Arm-PCR amplification of CDR3. TCRdb fed the multiplex PCR reads into MiXCR, producing one record per CDR3 protein. Counted here are about 320,000 distinct CDR3 sequences, 18% occurring once; the ten biggest clones make up more than 35%. Material: peripheral blood mononuclear cells (PBMCs), obtained at new diagnosis, from a patient treated with antithyroid drugs. These receptors all come from a female donor with Graves disease.

This clonotype was counted only a few times. The chain carries TRBV20-1 and TRBJ1-4; D gene uncertain. CDR1 DFQATT and CDR2 SNEGSKA come from the germline V gene (reference sequence). V lost 6 bases, J lost 1 base, and 9 bases lay in between. CDR3 size: 13 residues. CDR3 DNA: TGCAGTGCGCCGGTAGGAACTAATGAAAAACTGTTTTTT. It codes for CSAPVGTNEKLFF.

This clonotype turned up a few times. A much larger clone lies a single base off, so this may be a read error. J is TRBJ1-2 and V is TRBV2; D is undetermined. Germline V lookup: CDR1 SNHLY, CDR2 FYNNEI. The CDR3 is made up of 12 amino acids. The CDR3 region is CSSSVSGYGYTF. CDR3 coding DNA: TGTTCCAGCAGTGTGTCGGGCTATGGCTACACCTTC.

The sample holds a few counts of this clonotype. A far larger clone is one nucleotide away, so this likely arose from a read error. The V and J genes are TRBV27 and TRBJ2-1; D is possibly TRBD2 (6 bases). V was shortened by 6 bases and J by 6 bases, with 21 bases between the two germline ends. This CDR3 spans 16 amino acids. The V gene's germline CDR1 is MNHEY and CDR2 SMNVEV (reference sequence). The CDR3 region is CASSFLTSRNFNEQFF. The CDR3 DNA follows: TGTGCCAGCAGCTTCCTCACTAGCAGGAACTTCAATGAGCAGTTCTTC.

This clonotype showed up many times. The chain combines TRBV19 with TRBJ1-5; D is ambiguous. This CDR3 comprises 16 residues. Between the trimmed V and J ends, which lost 10 bases and 0 bases, there was a span of 19 bases. Germline V CDR1 and CDR2: LNHDA, SQIVND (reference sequence). The CDR3 DNA follows: TGTGCCACCCTGGCTCGGGCCTCATATAGCAATCAGCCCCAGCATTTT. Translation gives CATLARASYSNQPQHF.

Concerning this clonotype itself: A read error is the likely source, as a far larger clone sits one nucleotide away. This chain connects TRBV2 to TRBJ2-1, with TRBD2 matching 13 bases. This CDR3 has 19 amino acids. V lost 5 bases to trimming and J lost 6 bases; unmatched junction nucleotides: 16. CDR1 and CDR2 (germline): SNHLY, FYNNEI. CDR3 sequence reads: CASSLRAPLAGGTFNEQFF. CDR3 nucleotide sequence: TGTGCCAGCAGTTTAAGGGCTCCACTAGCGGGAGGGACCTTCAATGAGCAGTTCTTC. Full variable domain (missing parts from reference TRBV2 and TRBJ2-1): EPEVTQTPSHQVTQMGQEVILRCVPISNHLYFYWYRQILGQKVEFLVSFYNNEISEKSEIFDDQFSVERPDGSNFTLKIRSTKLEDSAMYFCASSLRAPLAGGTFNEQFFGPGTRLTVL.

In nucleotides, the CDR3 is TGTGCCAGCAGCTTGGGACAGGGGGCCGGGACCCAGTACTTC. It encodes CASSLGQGAGTQYF. The V and J genes are TRBV7-2 and TRBJ2-5; 12 bases match TRBD1. The germline V gene encodes CDR1 SGHTA and CDR2 FQGNSA. The trim removed 3 bases at V and 7 bases at J, leaving 3 bases unmatched. There are 14 residues in the CDR3. The full variable domain, completed using reference TRBV7-2 and TRBJ2-5, is GAGVSQSPSNKVTEKGKDVELRCDPISGHTALYWYRQSLGQGLEFLIYFQGNSAPDKSGLPSDRFSAERTGGSVSTLTIQRTQQEDSAVYLCASSLGQGAGTQYFGPGTRLLVL.

V gene TRBV7-9 combines with J gene TRBJ2-5, with 14 bases that match TRBD2. CDR1 and CDR2 from the germline V gene are SEHNR and FQNEAQ (reference sequence). V trimming: 4 bases; J trimming: 5 bases; junction bases outside the gene matches: 9. The length of the CDR3 is 17 residues. CDR3 in amino acids: CASSSWTSGRRGETQYF. In nucleotides, the CDR3 is TGTGCCAGCAGCTCCTGGACTAGCGGGAGGAGAGGGGAGACCCAGTACTTC.

The CDR3 is CRGDTNYGYTF. The CDR3 region has the DNA TGCAGAGGCGACACGAACTATGGCTACACCTTC. The rearrangement links TRBV29-1 to TRBJ1-2, with D unclear. Germline V gene sequence: CDR1 SQVTM, CDR2 ANQGSEA. The CDR3 spans 11 residues.

This clonotype occurred a few times. The chain uses TRBV2 and TRBJ1-4; a possible D gene is TRBD1 (5 bases). Germline assignment: CDR1 SNHLY and CDR2 FYNNEI. The CDR3 covers 16 residues. Trimming took 6 bases from V and 5 from J, leaving 19 bases between them. The CDR3 nucleotides read TGTGCCAGCAGCCCCCTAGTGGACATCGGGAATGAAAAACTGTTTTTT. Amino acids: CASSPLVDIGNEKLFF.

A word on this clonotype: Being one base from a much bigger clone, this may be a read error. The chain uses TRBV19 and TRBJ1-5; 7 positions match TRBD1. Germline V gene lookup returns CDR1 LNHDA and CDR2 SQIVND (reference sequence). The CDR3 is 15 residues long. CDR3 loop: CVSSTATGVNQPQHF. In DNA form, the CDR3 reads TGTGTCAGTAGCACAGCAACAGGGGTTAATCAGCCCCAGCATTTT. Supplemented by reference TRBV19 and TRBJ1-5, the full variable domain reads DGGITQSPKYLFRKEGQNVTLSCEQNLNHDAMYWYRQDPGQGLRLIYYSQIVNDFQKGDIAEGYSVSREKKESFPLTVTSAQKNPTAFYLCVSSTATGVNQPQHFGDGTRLSIL.

This clonotype was detected ten times or more. The J gene is TRBJ2-1, the V gene TRBV9, with 9 positions matching TRBD2. CDR1 and CDR2 (germline): SGDLS, YYNGEE. V gave up 6 bases and J gave up 0 bases; unmatched junction bases: 10. The CDR3 extends over 17 amino acids. CDR3 protein: CASTPLELAGSYNEQFF. CDR3 DNA: TGTGCCAGCACCCCTCTGGAACTAGCGGGCTCCTACAATGAGCAGTTCTTC.

In this sample, this clonotype turned up a few times. This sequence joins TRBV6-1 and TRBJ2-5, with D tentatively TRBD1 (6 bases). Looked up from germline, CDR1 is MNHNS and CDR2 is SASEGT. The ends were cut back, 6 bases at V and 3 bases at J, with 8 bases in the middle. The CDR3 is made up of 12 amino acids. The CDR3 DNA reads TGTGCCAGCAGATGGACAGAAGAGACCCAGTACTTC. Protein product: CASRWTEETQYF.

About this clonotype: One base separates it from a far larger clone, so it is likely a read error. The chain couples TRBV10-3 to TRBJ2-7; D unclear. The CDR3 spans 16 residues. CDR1 and CDR2 (germline): ENHRY, SYGVKD. Trimming stripped 0 bases from V and 7 bases from J, with 19 bases between. The CDR3 region has the DNA TGTGCCATCAGTGAGTCGACTCACTCCTTCTACAATGAGCAGTACTTC. Translating it yields CAISESTHSFYNEQYF.

This clonotype came up many times. This chain uses TRBV7-2 with TRBJ2-1; a possible D gene is TRBD2 (6 bases). Germline loops: CDR1 SGHTA, CDR2 FQGNSA. V was shortened by 1 base and J by 6 bases, with 16 bases between the two germline ends. The CDR3 is made up of 16 amino acids. CDR3 in amino acids: CASSLDGRGRGNEQFF. The CDR3 bases are TGTGCCAGCAGCTTAGATGGGCGGGGTAGGGGCAATGAGCAGTTCTTC.

This clonotype was seen a handful of times. V and J are TRBV5-4 and TRBJ2-1, with D perhaps matching TRBD2 (6 bases). CDR1 is SGHNT and CDR2 is YYREEE in the germline V gene (reference sequence). Trimming took 4 bases from V and 5 from J, leaving 16 bases between them. The CDR3 contains 15 residues. In nucleotides, the CDR3 is TGTGCCAGCAGCCCAAGACTAGTCCGGGACAATGAGCAGTTCTTC. Its protein product is CASSPRLVRDNEQFF.

This clonotype was counted a few times. The chain employs TRBV19 and TRBJ2-2; D not resolved. This CDR3 comprises 15 residues. The germline gives CDR1 LNHDA, CDR2 SQIVND (reference sequence). V was trimmed by 5 bases and J by 2 bases, leaving 12 bases between them. The CDR3 coding sequence is TGTGCCAGTAGTTCCCAACCCTTAAACACCGGGGAGCTGTTTTTT. This gives the protein CASSSQPLNTGELFF.

This clonotype was observed many times. This chain links TRBV27 with TRBJ2-1; 7 nucleotides agree with TRBD2. Trimming took 4 bases from V and 4 from J; bases not matched to a gene: 7. The CDR3 sequence is 15 residues long. Germline-derived CDR1 and CDR2 are MNHEY and SMNVEV (reference sequence). The CDR3: CASSSQRDSYNEQFF. CDR3 coding DNA: TGTGCCAGCAGTTCGCAGCGGGATTCTTACAATGAGCAGTTCTTC.

This clonotype was seen many times. DNA for the CDR3: TGTGCCAGTAGGCCCGGGAACACTGAAGCTTTCTTT. Translation: CASRPGNTEAFF. This rearrangement joins TRBV19 to TRBJ1-1; D gene uncertain. CDR1 is LNHDA and CDR2 is SQIVND in the germline V gene (reference sequence). There are 12 residues in the CDR3. Trimming removed 6 bases from V and 1 base from J, with 6 bases in between.

This clonotype was counted many times. The chain is built from TRBV11-3 and TRBJ2-1, with 10 nucleotides matching TRBD2. The CDR3 spans 16 residues. With V trimmed by 5 bases and J by 4 bases, 8 bases remained unmatched. The germline CDR1 and CDR2 sequences are SGHNT and YENEEA. The CDR3: CASSTRISGGYNEQFF. The DNA for the CDR3 is TGTGCCAGCAGCACTAGAATTAGCGGGGGGTACAATGAGCAGTTCTTC. Based on the CDR3 plus reference TRBV11-3 and TRBJ2-1, the full variable domain is EAGVVQSPRYKIIEKKQPVAFWCNPISGHNTLYWYLQNLGQGPELLIRYENEEAVDDSQLPKDRFSAERLKGVDSTLKIQPAELGDSAVYLCASSTRISGGYNEQFFGPGTRLTVL.

This chain joins TRBV6-1 and TRBJ1-2, with D unresolved. Germline-derived CDR1 and CDR2 are MNHNS and SASEGT. The CDR3 is 17 residues long. The ends were cut back, 6 bases at V and 8 bases at J, with 28 bases in the middle. The CDR3 loop reads CASSSLSSGRQSGGYTF. DNA of the CDR3: TGTGCCAGCAGCTCCCTTTCCTCGGGCCGCCAATCGGGGGGCTACACCTTC.

In regard to this clonotype: A read error is possible here, since a much larger clone lies one base away. CDR3 nucleotides: TGTGCCAGCAGTTTAGTGGTGGATAATGAAAAACCGTTTTTT. Protein product: CASSLVVDNEKPFF. The V gene is TRBV12-3 or TRBV12-4, the J gene TRBJ1-4; D is undetermined. This CDR3 contains 14 residues.